Listed below are T cell receptor beta chains from one sample, sequenced in a study of vaccination effects on CD4 cells after COVID-19. The protocol was immunoSEQ multiplex PCR, while the TCRdb copy is restricted to in-frame clones and leaves out a portion. The sample contains some 27,000 clones, around 70% of which appear only once. These receptors have no known antigen. The material sequenced was CD4+ T cells from PBMCs cultured with HCoV-NL63 spike peptides, taken after COVID-19 vaccination. These receptors all come from a human donor who received a COVID-19 vaccine. Both conserved end residues are part of each CDR3. Each record gives: D gene, clone size, J gene, V gene, CDR3 protein, CDR3 DNA. A D gene is named only where the DNA matches it firmly. Some rows mark clone size as missing; the rest say once, few, many or name a class of expanded clone.

. | . | TRBJ2-7 | TRBV5-1 | CASSDTGGDYEQYF | TGCGCCAGCAGCGATACAGGTGGGGACTACGAGCAGTACTTC
. | . | TRBJ2-7 | TRBV4-2 | CASSQDGRGIDEQYF | TGTGCCAGCAGCCAAGATGGCAGGGGCATCGACGAGCAGTACTTC
TRBD1 | once | TRBJ1-1 | TRBV7-9 | CASSSPGQGAEAFF | TGTGCCAGCAGCTCGCCGGGACAGGGCGCTGAAGCTTTCTTT
TRBD1 | . | TRBJ2-7 | TRBV6-1 | CASSEMGQSSYEQYF | TGTGCCAGCAGTGAAATGGGACAGTCCTCCTACGAGCAGTACTTC
. | . | TRBJ2-5 | TRBV6-1 | CASSEAGETQYF | TGTGCCAGCAGTGAAGCTGGGGAGACCCAGTACTTC
TRBD2 | . | TRBJ2-3 | TRBV20-1 | CSASASGGTDTQYF | TGCAGTGCTAGTGCTAGCGGTGGCACAGATACGCAGTATTTT
TRBD2 | . | TRBJ2-3 | TRBV4-2 | CASSQDSGGAKDTQYF | TGTGCCAGCAGCCAAGATAGCGGGGGGGCCAAAGATACGCAGTATTTT
. | . | TRBJ2-1 | TRBV19 | CASSILEGNPYNEQFF | TGTGCCAGTAGTATACTGGAGGGCAACCCCTACAATGAGCAGTTCTTC
TRBD1 | . | TRBJ1-1 | TRBV7-9 | CASSSQGGKSTEAFF | TGTGCCAGCAGCTCGCAGGGGGGTAAGAGCACTGAAGCTTTCTTT
. | . | TRBJ1-2 | TRBV5-4 | CASSLLVRLNTHRYGYTF | TGTGCCAGCAGCTTGTTAGTCCGTTTAAACACGCATCGCTATGGCTACACCTTC
TRBD2 | . | TRBJ2-2 | TRBV2 | CASNGRATTGELFF | TGTGCCAGCAACGGGAGGGCCACCACCGGGGAGCTGTTTTTT
. | . | TRBJ1-6 | TRBV2 | CASNILAESNSPLHF | TGTGCCAGCAATATCCTGGCAGAATCAAATTCACCCCTCCACTTT
TRBD1 | once | TRBJ2-7 | TRBV11-1 | CASSFRDRGSYEQYF | TGTGCCAGCAGCTTCCGGGACAGGGGCTCCTACGAGCAGTACTTC
TRBD1 | . | TRBJ2-1 | TRBV10-3 | CAISAQDRVSAEQFF | TGTGCCATCAGTGCCCAGGACAGGGTATCGGCTGAGCAGTTCTTC
TRBD1 | . | TRBJ1-4 | TRBV19 | CATERQGAAVIGEKLFF | TGTGCCACTGAACGACAGGGGGCGGCCGTAATAGGTGAAAAACTGTTTTTT
TRBD1 | . | TRBJ1-2 | TRBV7-9 | CASSSARTGGYGYTF | TGTGCCAGCAGCTCGGCGCGGACAGGGGGCTATGGCTACACCTTC